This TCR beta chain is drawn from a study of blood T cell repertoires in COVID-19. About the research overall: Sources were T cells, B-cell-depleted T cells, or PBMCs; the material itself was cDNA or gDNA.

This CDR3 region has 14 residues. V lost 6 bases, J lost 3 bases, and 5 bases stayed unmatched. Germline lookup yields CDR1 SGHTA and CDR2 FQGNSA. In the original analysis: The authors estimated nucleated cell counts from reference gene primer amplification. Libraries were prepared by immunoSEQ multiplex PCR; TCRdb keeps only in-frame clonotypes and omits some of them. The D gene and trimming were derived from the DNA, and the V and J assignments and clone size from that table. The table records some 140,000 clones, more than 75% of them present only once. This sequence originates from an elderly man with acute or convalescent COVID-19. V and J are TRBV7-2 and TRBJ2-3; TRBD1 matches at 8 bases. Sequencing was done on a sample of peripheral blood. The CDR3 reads CASRPTGGTDTQYF. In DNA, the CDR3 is TGTGCCAGCAGACCAACAGGGGGTACAGATACGCAGTATTTT.